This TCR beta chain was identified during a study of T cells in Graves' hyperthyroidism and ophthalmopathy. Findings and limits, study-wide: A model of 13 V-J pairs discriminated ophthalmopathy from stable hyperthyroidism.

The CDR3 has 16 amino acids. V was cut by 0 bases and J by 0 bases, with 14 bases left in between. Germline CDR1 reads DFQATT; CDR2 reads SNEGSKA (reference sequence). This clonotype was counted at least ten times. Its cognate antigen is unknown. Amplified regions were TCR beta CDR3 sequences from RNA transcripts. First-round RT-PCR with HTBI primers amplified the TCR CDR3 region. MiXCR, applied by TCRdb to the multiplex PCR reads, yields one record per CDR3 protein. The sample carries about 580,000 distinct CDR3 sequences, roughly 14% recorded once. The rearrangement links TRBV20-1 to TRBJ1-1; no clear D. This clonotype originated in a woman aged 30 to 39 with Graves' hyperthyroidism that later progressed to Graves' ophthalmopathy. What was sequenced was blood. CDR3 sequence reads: CSARDPAANMNTEAFF. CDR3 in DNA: TGCAGTGCTAGAGATCCGGCAGCAAATATGAACACTGAAGCTTTCTTT.